This T cell receptor beta chain stems from a study of vaccination effects on CD4 cells after COVID-19. On the study more broadly: Two doses of either BNT162b2 or mRNA-1273 were given to each participant. Study-wide results and caveats: Clones induced by infection and by vaccine showed marked clonal contraction late after vaccination.

In the ViraFEST assay, antigen-specific CD4+ clonotypes were identified by expansion after peptide-pool stimulation. The culture ran for 10 days before CD4+ T cells were isolated. Vaccine recipients had no previous SARS-CoV-2 infection; their nucleocapsid antibodies were negative. A density of fewer than 2.5 million PBMC per well was used; these cells were cultured with 10 IU/ml IL-2 and roughly 9.5 ug/ml peptides. IL-2 medium took the place of half the medium on both days 3 and 7. As concerns this clone: Its antigen remains unknown.

TCRdb keeps only in-frame clones here, not all; method: immunoSEQ multiplex PCR. This sample has tens of thousands of clones, with roughly three quarters found just once. This TCR came from a human donor who received a COVID-19 vaccine. Sequences were derived from CD4+ T cells from PBMCs cultured with HCoV-NL63 spike peptides, sampled before COVID-19 vaccination.

CDR3 loop: CASSPQGAGGELFF. For the CDR3, the DNA is TGTGCCAGCAGTCCCCAGGGGGCCGGCGGGGAACTGTTTTTT. This chain uses TRBV6-5 with TRBJ1-4; TRBD1 matches 8 bases. Germline values: CDR1 MNHEY, CDR2 SVGAGI. V lost 5 bases and J lost 12; bases outside the gene matches: 11. This CDR3 region has 14 residues.